Below are 26 T cell receptor beta chains sequenced from a single sample in a study of blood T cells in healthy people across ages. Alongside a J-beta primer mix, a sample-barcoded 5' primer served in a second PCR lasting roughly 6 to 11 cycles. One entry per CDR3 protein results from TCRdb running MiXCR on the 5' RACE reads. The sample lists hundreds of thousands of distinct CDR3 sequences; 20% to 25% were seen once. This same sample was also part of a study on T cells of mothers and their children.

The sequenced material came from blood. The receptors derive from a boy aged 5-17 years in good health.

The V and J genes are TRBV14 and TRBJ2-1, with TRBD2 matching 14 bases. The CDR3 extends over 15 amino acids. Unmatched junction bases numbered 2, after V lost 1 base and J lost 9 bases. In germline, CDR1 is SGHDN, CDR2 FVKESK. CDR3 loop: CASSQGLAGGREQFF. The CDR3 bases are TGTGCCAGCAGCCAAGGACTAGCGGGGGGGCGTGAGCAGTTCTTC.

This clonotype was counted between two and nine times. The V call is TRBV28, the J call TRBJ1-3; the D gene is possibly TRBD1 (6 bases). This CDR3 has 13 residues. V was pared by 8 bases and J by 4 bases, with 12 bases between. Germline V gene lookup returns CDR1 MDHEN and CDR2 SYDVKM. This chain's CDR3 is CASERTVGNTIYF. DNA of the CDR3: TGTGCCAGCGAAAGGACAGTAGGAAACACCATATATTTT.

This clonotype was found a few times. The V and J genes are TRBV7-2 and TRBJ2-5; D unclear. The CDR3 loop spans 14 amino acids. CDR1 SGHTA and CDR2 FQGNSA come from the germline V gene. Trimming removed 1 base at V and 2 bases at J, with 8 bases between. The CDR3 loop reads CASSLESKQETQYF. The CDR3 DNA is TGTGCCAGCAGCTTAGAGTCCAAGCAAGAGACCCAGTACTTC.

This clonotype has only a few counts. Compared with germline, one end of the junction differs, possibly owing to a read error. The chain recombines TRBV29-1 with TRBJ2-5, with D possibly being TRBD1 (6 bases). CDR1 and CDR2 (germline): SQVTM, ANQGSEA. This CDR3 spans 12 amino acids. CDR3 region: CGVGTLQETQYF. The CDR3 nucleotides read TGCGGCGTTGGGACACTACAAGAGACCCAGTACTTC.

This clonotype was picked up a small number of times. The chain has TRBV3-1 and TRBJ1-4; 7 bases align to TRBD1. V lost 8 bases, J lost 5 bases, and 5 bases stayed unmatched. The CDR3 consists of 13 residues. Looked up from germline, CDR1 is LGHDT and CDR2 is YNNKEL (reference sequence). Written as DNA, the CDR3 is TGTGCCAGCCAACAGGGGTCGAATGAAAAACTGTTTTTT. Encoded protein: CASQQGSNEKLFF. Supplemented by reference TRBV3-1 and TRBJ1-4, the full variable domain reads DTAVSQTPKYLVTQMGNDKSIKCEQNLGHDTMYWYKQDSKKFLKIMFSYNNKELIINETVPNRFSPKSPDKAHLNLHINSLELGDSAVYFCASQQGSNEKLFFGSGTQLSVL.

The CDR3 bases are TGTGCCAGCAGCTACCCCGGTGGAACTGAAGCTTTCTTT. Protein sequence: CASSYPGGTEAFF. This chain connects TRBV7-9 to TRBJ1-1; D is ambiguous. The germline V gene encodes CDR1 SEHNR and CDR2 FQNEAQ (reference sequence). The V end lost 4 bases, the J end lost 5 bases, and 11 bases lay between the germline ends. The CDR3 totals 13 residues.

The V call is TRBV7-8, the J call TRBJ2-2; maybe TRBD1 (6 bases). V lost 1 base and J 0 bases, leaving 12 bases between the germline ends. Germline lookup yields CDR1 SGHVS and CDR2 FQNEAQ. The CDR3 sequence is 17 residues long. The CDR3 coding sequence is TGTGCCAGCAGCTTAGGGCCCCAGGGGCCGAACACCGGGGAGCTGTTTTTT. This gives the protein CASSLGPQGPNTGELFF.

This clonotype was seen more than once but under ten times. V and J are TRBV5-1 and TRBJ2-2, with D maybe TRBD2 (6 bases). V was clipped by 2 bases and J by 5 bases, with 13 bases between them. Germline V lookup: CDR1 SGHRS, CDR2 YFSETQ. The CDR3 is made up of 15 amino acids. Here the CDR3 reads CASSFPGAETGELFF. The CDR3 coding sequence is TGCGCCAGCAGCTTTCCGGGAGCGGAAACCGGGGAGCTGTTTTTT.

The rearrangement joins TRBV5-1 to TRBJ2-4, with D maybe TRBD1 (6 bases). Trimming removed 5 bases from V and 6 bases from J, with 18 bases in between. Germline CDR1 SGHRS, CDR2 YFSETQ. CDR3 length: 15 residues. CDR3 DNA sequence: TGCGCCAGCAGAGATACACAGGGAAGTGGAAACATTCAGTACTTC. Translated, it gives CASRDTQGSGNIQYF.

This clonotype was seen more than once but under ten times. The chain recombines TRBV5-1 with TRBJ1-2; 8 nucleotides agree with TRBD1. The CDR3 covers 14 residues. Germline CDR1 and CDR2: SGHRS and YFSETQ. V was clipped by 3 bases and J by 6 bases; unmatched bases: 7. The CDR3 DNA follows: TGCGCCAGCAGCTCGACGGACAGGGTTGATGGCTACACCTTC. It is translated as CASSSTDRVDGYTF.

V usage is TRBV11-2 and J usage is TRBJ1-1, with a weak D call TRBD1 (5 bases). Trimming removed 8 bases from V and 4 bases from J, with 17 bases in between. From germline, CDR1 is SGHAT and CDR2 FQNNGV. This CDR3 has 14 amino acids. For the CDR3, the DNA is TGTGCCAGCGTACGGGACGTCCATTTCACTGAAGCTTTCTTT. Residues: CASVRDVHFTEAFF. Based on the CDR3 plus reference TRBV11-2 and TRBJ1-1, the full variable domain is EAGVAQSPRYKIIEKRQSVAFWCNPISGHATLYWYQQILGQGPKLLIQFQNNGVVDDSQLPKDRFSAERLKGVDSTLKIQPAKLEDSAVYLCASVRDVHFTEAFFGQGTRLTVV.

This clonotype was seen more than once but under ten times. The V and J genes are TRBV18 and TRBJ2-5; weak D call: TRBD2 (6 bases). This CDR3 is built from 14 residues. The V gene lost 2 bases and the J gene lost 1 base, with 8 bases spanning the gap. CDR1 is KGHSH, CDR2 LQKENI, per germline. The CDR3 DNA reads TGTGCCAGCTCACCAGGGGACTCCCAAGAGACCCAGTACTTC. This translates into CASSPGDSQETQYF. The full variable domain, in which reference TRBV18 and TRBJ2-5 provide the parts outside the CDR3, is NAGVMQNPRHLVRRRGQEARLRCSPMKGHSHVYWYRQLPEEGLKFMVYLQKENIIDESGMPKERFSAEFPKEGPSILRIQQVVRGDSAAYFCASSPGDSQETQYFGPGTRLLVL.

The chain couples TRBV21-1 to TRBJ2-7; the table assigns TRBD1, which was not confirmed against the DNA. TRBV21-1 is tagged as a pseudogene. This CDR3 spans 15 amino acids. CDR3 region: CASSNRGQGSYEQYF. In DNA, the CDR3 is TGTGCCAGCAGCAATAGGGGACAGGGGTCGTACGAGCAGTACTTC.

The J gene is TRBJ2-5, the V gene TRBV4-3, with TRBD1 identical over 9 bases. The junction had 7 bases not matched to a gene; V was cut back by 3 bases and J by 5 bases. Germline CDR1 reads LGHNA; CDR2 reads YSLEER. The CDR3 totals 15 residues. For the CDR3, the DNA is TGCGCCAGCAGCCAGGGGACAGGGCAAATGGAGACCCAGTACTTC. It yields the protein CASSQGTGQMETQYF.

This clonotype was found a few times. J is TRBJ1-4 and V is TRBV27; TRBD1 matches at 7 bases. Germline values: CDR1 MNHEY, CDR2 SMNVEV (reference sequence). CDR3 size: 13 residues. The junction had 5 bases not matched to a gene; V was cut back by 8 bases and J by 5 bases. The CDR3 region is CASSDRLNEKLFF. CDR3 in DNA: TGTGCCAGCTCGGACAGGTTAAATGAAAAACTGTTTTTT.

The chain links TRBV7-2 to TRBJ1-2; a possible D gene is TRBD1 (5 bases). Trimming took off 5 bases at V and 5 bases at J, with 9 bases between the two ends. The germline CDR1 and CDR2 sequences are SGHTA and FQGNSA. The CDR3 runs to 12 residues. CDR3 region: CASSGDRYGYTF. The DNA for the CDR3 is TGTGCCAGCAGCGGAGACAGATATGGCTACACCTTC.

This clonotype has just a few counts. This chain connects TRBV2 to TRBJ2-5; TRBD2 matches 9 bases. CDR3 length equals 17 residues. V gave up 6 bases and J gave up 3 bases; unmatched junction bases: 14. CDR1 SNHLY and CDR2 FYNNEI come from the germline V gene. CDR3 in DNA: TGTGCCAGCAGCCTCCTAGATGGGGCGGGGGGGGAAGAGACCCAGTACTTC. Its translation: CASSLLDGAGGEETQYF.

This clonotype occurred a few times. CDR3 region: CASRGTVQETQYF. In nucleotides, the CDR3 is TGTGCCAGCAGGGGGACAGTTCAAGAGACCCAGTACTTC. The chain employs TRBV12-3 or TRBV12-4 and TRBJ2-5; 7 bases match TRBD1. CDR3 size: 13 residues. The V gene end was trimmed by 6 bases and the J gene end by 2 bases; junction bases not matched to a gene: 3.

The chain is built from TRBV7-9 and TRBJ1-3; perhaps TRBD1 as D (5 bases). The CDR3 has 15 residues. The germline V gene encodes CDR1 SEHNR and CDR2 FQNEAQ (reference sequence). V gave up 4 bases and J gave up 0 bases, with 10 bases separating them. This CDR3 is CASSSPTASGNTIYF. The CDR3 nucleotides are TGTGCCAGCAGCTCGCCGACAGCCTCTGGAAACACCATATATTTT.

A few counts support this clonotype. The genes are TRBV6-2 or TRBV6-3 and TRBJ1-5; 7 positions agree with TRBD1. CDR1 and CDR2 (germline): MNHEY, SVGEGT. The CDR3 has 14 amino acids. The junction had 9 bases not matched to a gene; V was cut back by 6 bases and J by 7 bases. The DNA of the CDR3 is TGTGCCAGCAGACCTACAGGGGTGGGGCAGCCCCAGCATTTT. Translating gives CASRPTGVGQPQHF.

The rearrangement uses TRBV28 and TRBJ1-1; TRBD1 aligns across 7 bases. The V gene end was trimmed by 6 bases and the J gene end by 4 bases; junction bases not matched to a gene: 8. Germline V lookup: CDR1 MDHEN, CDR2 SYDVKM. The CDR3 spans 14 residues. The CDR3 here is CASSPPTGTTEAFF. The DNA for the CDR3 is TGTGCCAGCAGCCCCCCGACAGGGACCACTGAAGCTTTCTTT.

The chain uses TRBV6-1 and TRBJ2-7; D may be TRBD2 (6 bases). The CDR3 consists of 14 residues. Germline loops: CDR1 MNHNS, CDR2 SASEGT. Deletions cut 8 bases from V and 2 bases from J, with 16 bases between. The CDR3 nucleotides are TGTGCCAGCCACCAGCCGGGACTCGCCTACGAGCAGTACTTC. This sequence encodes CASHQPGLAYEQYF.

The chain combines TRBV3-1 with TRBJ2-1; D is unresolved. With the DNA end fitting TRBJ2-5 better, the J assignment may be wrong. There are 12 residues in the CDR3. The germline CDR1 and CDR2 sequences are LGHDT and YNNKEL (reference sequence). The CDR3 DNA follows: TGTGCCAGCAGCCAACAACAAGAGACCCAGTACTTC. Protein: CASSQQQETQYF.

This clonotype was observed a handful of times. The rearrangement joins TRBV29-1 to TRBJ2-5; 10 bases are shared with TRBD1. The end of the DNA is better explained by TRBJ2-7, so the J call may be wrong. The CDR3 is made up of 14 amino acids. The V gene's germline CDR1 is SQVTM and CDR2 ANQGSEA. CDR3 nucleotides: TGCAGCGTCATGAGGACAGGGGGCTCCTACGAGCAGTACTTC. It encodes CSVMRTGGSYEQYF.

The chain carries TRBV5-1 and TRBJ2-5; 7 bases match TRBD1. The V and J ends lost 6 bases and 0 bases, in that order; junction bases with no gene match: 8. The CDR3 runs 15 residues. Germline CDR1 is SGHRS and CDR2 is YFSETQ. DNA of the CDR3: TGCGCCAGCATCCCGGGACAGCTAAACCAAGAGACCCAGTACTTC. This codes for CASIPGQLNQETQYF.

The CDR3 DNA sequence: TGTGCCAGCAGACAACCCGGACTAGCGACCTACGAGCAGTACTTC. Translation: CASRQPGLATYEQYF. The chain combines TRBV6-2 or TRBV6-3 with TRBJ2-7; TRBD2 matches at 9 bases. V lost 6 bases, J lost 2 bases, and 8 bases stayed unmatched. The CDR3 is made up of 15 amino acids. Germline assignment: CDR1 MNHEY and CDR2 SVGEGT.